The 4 T cell receptor beta chains below were found in one sample sequenced in a study of CD8 T cells in ankylosing spondylitis. Study results and caveats: Ankylosing spondylitis blood seemed to carry a telltale TCR beta motif made of under ten highly homologous variants.

TCRdb ran MiXCR on the 5' RACE reads and lists one entry per CDR3 protein. The sample has around 450,000 distinct CDR3 sequences, 25% to 30% seen once; the top ten hold roughly 0.9%. No antigen has been identified for these receptors. The source material was blood, either unsorted or a sorted T cell fraction (not recorded which). These receptors were collected from a male donor with ankylosing spondylitis.

The gene calls are TRBV29-1 and TRBJ2-6; the match to TRBD1 covers 7 bases. Germline CDR1 SQVTM, CDR2 ANQGSEA. V shed 5 bases and J 2 bases; nucleotides not matched to a gene: 21. CDR3 length: 20 residues. The CDR3 reads CSVLGQTTSAPSTGANVLTF. In DNA form, the CDR3 reads TGCAGCGTTCTGGGACAGACCACCTCTGCTCCTTCCACTGGGGCCAACGTCCTGACTTTC. Complete variable domain (other parts from reference TRBV29-1 and TRBJ2-6): SAVISQKPSRDICQRGTSLTIQCQVDSQVTMMFWYRQQPGQSLTLIATANQGSEATYESGFVIDKFPISRPNLTFSTLTVSNMSPEDSSIYLCSVLGQTTSAPSTGANVLTFGAGSRLTVL.

This clonotype was observed a handful of times. The chain links TRBV5-1 to TRBJ1-1; D perhaps matches TRBD1 (5 bases). Trimming cost V 3 bases and J 11 bases, with 20 bases left between them. Germline V lookup: CDR1 SGHRS, CDR2 YFSETQ. This CDR3 is 14 amino acids long. The CDR3 DNA reads as TGCGCCAGCAGCTCAAGCCTGCAGGGTGGTGGGGCTTTCTTT. Translating gives CASSSSLQGGGAFF. The whole variable domain, filled in from reference TRBV5-1 and TRBJ1-1, reads KAGVTQTPRYLIKTRGQQVTLSCSPISGHRSVSWYQQTPGQGLQFLFEYFSETQRNKGNFPGRFSGRQFSNSRSEMNVSTLELGDSALYLCASSSSLQGGGAFFGQGTRLTVV.

This clonotype has a handful of counts. The chain couples TRBV20-1 to TRBJ2-7; D is perhaps TRBD2 (5 bases). This CDR3 is built from 15 residues. The V end was cut by 6 bases, the J end by 3 bases, with 21 bases between. Looked up from germline, CDR1 is DFQATT and CDR2 is SNEGSKA (reference sequence). The CDR3 sequence: CSAEHELAISYEQYF. The CDR3 DNA reads TGCAGTGCGGAACATGAGCTAGCTATCAGCTACGAGCAGTACTTC.

The chain couples TRBV14 to TRBJ2-2; no firm D call. Germline CDR1 SGHDN, CDR2 FVKESK. V dropped 0 bases and J dropped 5 bases, with 7 bases sitting between them. The CDR3 sequence is 14 residues long. The CDR3 loop reads CASSQDWITGELFF. The CDR3, as DNA: TGTGCCAGCAGCCAAGATTGGATAACCGGGGAGCTGTTTTTT.